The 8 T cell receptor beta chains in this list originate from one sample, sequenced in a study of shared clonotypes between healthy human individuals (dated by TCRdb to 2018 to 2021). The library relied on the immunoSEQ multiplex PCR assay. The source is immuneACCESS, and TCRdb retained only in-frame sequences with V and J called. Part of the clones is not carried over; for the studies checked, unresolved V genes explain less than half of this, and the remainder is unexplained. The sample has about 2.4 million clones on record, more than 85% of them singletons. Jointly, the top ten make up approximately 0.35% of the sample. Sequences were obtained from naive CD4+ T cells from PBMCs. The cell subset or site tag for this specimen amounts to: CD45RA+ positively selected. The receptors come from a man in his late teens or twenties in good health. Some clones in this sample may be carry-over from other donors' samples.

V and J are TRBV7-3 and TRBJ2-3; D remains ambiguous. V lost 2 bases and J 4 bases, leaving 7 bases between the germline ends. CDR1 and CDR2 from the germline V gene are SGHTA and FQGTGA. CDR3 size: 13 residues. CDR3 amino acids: CASSLFWADTQYF. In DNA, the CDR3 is TGTGCCAGCAGCTTATTTTGGGCAGATACGCAGTATTTT. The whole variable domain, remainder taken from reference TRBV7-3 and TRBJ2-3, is GAGVSQTPSNKVTEKGKYVELRCDPISGHTALYWYRQSLGQGPEFLIYFQGTGAADDSGLPNDRFFAVRPEGSVSTLKIQRTERGDSAVYLCASSLFWADTQYFGPGTRLTVL.

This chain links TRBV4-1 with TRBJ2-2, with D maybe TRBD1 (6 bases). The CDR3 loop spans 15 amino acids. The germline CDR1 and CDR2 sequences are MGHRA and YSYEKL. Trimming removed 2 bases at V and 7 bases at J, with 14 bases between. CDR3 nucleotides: TGCGCCAGCAGCCAACCAGACAGGACCGTCGGGGAGCTGTTTTTT. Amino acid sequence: CASSQPDRTVGELFF.

The DNA for the CDR3 is TGCGCCAGCAGCCAAGCTAGAGGGCAGGGGTGGGCCGGTCAGCCCCAGCATTTT. It is translated as CASSQARGQGWAGQPQHF. The V gene is TRBV4-1, the J gene TRBJ1-5, with D possibly matching TRBD1 (6 bases). The germline CDR1 and CDR2 sequences are MGHRA and YSYEKL. CDR3 length: 18 residues. Trimming removed 1 base at V and 6 bases at J, with 22 bases between.

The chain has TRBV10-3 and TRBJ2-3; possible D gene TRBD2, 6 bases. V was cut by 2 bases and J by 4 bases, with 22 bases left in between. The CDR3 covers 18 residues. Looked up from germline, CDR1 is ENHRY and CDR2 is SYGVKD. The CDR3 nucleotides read TGTGCCATCAGTGAGGCATATGTGGGAGGTAATGTTGCAGATACGCAGTATTTT. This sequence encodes CAISEAYVGGNVADTQYF.

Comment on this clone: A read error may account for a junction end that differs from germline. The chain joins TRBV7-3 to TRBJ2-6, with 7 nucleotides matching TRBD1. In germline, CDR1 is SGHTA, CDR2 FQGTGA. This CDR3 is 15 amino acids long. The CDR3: CASRLTGVGANVLTF. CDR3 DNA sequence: TGTGCCAGCAGGTTAACAGGGGTTGGGGCCAACGTCCTGACTTTC.

The CDR3 protein is CASSLVNLAGEETQYF. The CDR3 bases are TGTGCCAGCTCACTCGTTAATCTAGCGGGAGAGGAGACCCAGTACTTC. The genes are TRBV18 and TRBJ2-5; TRBD2 matches 10 bases. Germline V lookup: CDR1 KGHSH, CDR2 LQKENI. The CDR3 is 16 residues long. V lost 4 bases and J lost 5; bases outside the gene matches: 10.

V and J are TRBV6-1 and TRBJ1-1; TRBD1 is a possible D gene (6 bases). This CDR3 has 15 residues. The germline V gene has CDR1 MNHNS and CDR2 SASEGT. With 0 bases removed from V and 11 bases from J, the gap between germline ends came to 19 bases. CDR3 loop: CASSEAFGGRVDAFF. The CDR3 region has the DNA TGTGCCAGCAGTGAAGCGTTCGGGGGGCGGGTGGACGCTTTCTTT.

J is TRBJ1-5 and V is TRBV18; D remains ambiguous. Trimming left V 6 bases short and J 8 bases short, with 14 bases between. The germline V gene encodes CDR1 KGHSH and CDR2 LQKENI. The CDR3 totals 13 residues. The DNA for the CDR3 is TGTGCCAGCTCCTCCGGACTGAACGAGCCCCAGCATTTT. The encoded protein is CASSSGLNEPQHF.